The 3 T cell receptor beta chains presented below share a single source sample, sequenced in a study of shared clonotypes between healthy human individuals (TCRdb year 2020). Library generation was performed with the immunoSEQ multiplex PCR assay. In its TCRdb copy, this immuneACCESS table keeps in-frame sequences only and misses some clones. Where compared with another copy, unresolved V genes explain less than half of these, and the others have no known cause. This sample is represented by about 600,000 clones; around 97% of them were singletons. The ten largest clones capture 0.045% to 0.06% of the sample. Sequencing input: naive CD4+ T cells sorted from blood. The sample's cell subset or site label is to be understood as: CD45RA+ positively selected. The receptors derive from a woman aged 30 to 39 in good health.

The chain uses TRBV28 and TRBJ2-1; perhaps TRBD1 as D (6 bases). V lost 2 bases to trimming and J lost 4 bases, with 15 bases between them. This CDR3 comprises 16 residues. CDR1 is MDHEN and CDR2 is SYDVKM in the germline V gene. The chain's CDR3 is CASSLGGPIRYNEQFF. The CDR3 coding sequence is TGTGCCAGCAGTTTAGGGGGCCCCATAAGATACAATGAGCAGTTCTTC.

The chain recombines TRBV27 with TRBJ1-1; a weak D match, TRBD1 (5 bases). The V gene's germline CDR1 is MNHEY and CDR2 SMNVEV (reference sequence). This CDR3 comprises 14 residues. The V and J ends lost 3 bases and 1 base respectively, with 9 bases between them. CDR3 nucleotides: TGTGCCAGCAGTTTTGGGGGTTGGAACACTGAAGCTTTCTTT. Protein product: CASSFGGWNTEAFF.

The chain is built from TRBV28 and TRBJ1-1, with D possibly TRBD1 on 6 matching bases. The CDR3 has 14 amino acids. Germline loops: CDR1 MDHEN, CDR2 SYDVKM. V dropped 7 bases and J dropped 5 bases, with 17 bases sitting between them. The CDR3 nucleotides are TGTGCCAGCATAGGGGGATATATGGAAACTGAAGCTTTCTTT. Translating it yields CASIGGYMETEAFF.